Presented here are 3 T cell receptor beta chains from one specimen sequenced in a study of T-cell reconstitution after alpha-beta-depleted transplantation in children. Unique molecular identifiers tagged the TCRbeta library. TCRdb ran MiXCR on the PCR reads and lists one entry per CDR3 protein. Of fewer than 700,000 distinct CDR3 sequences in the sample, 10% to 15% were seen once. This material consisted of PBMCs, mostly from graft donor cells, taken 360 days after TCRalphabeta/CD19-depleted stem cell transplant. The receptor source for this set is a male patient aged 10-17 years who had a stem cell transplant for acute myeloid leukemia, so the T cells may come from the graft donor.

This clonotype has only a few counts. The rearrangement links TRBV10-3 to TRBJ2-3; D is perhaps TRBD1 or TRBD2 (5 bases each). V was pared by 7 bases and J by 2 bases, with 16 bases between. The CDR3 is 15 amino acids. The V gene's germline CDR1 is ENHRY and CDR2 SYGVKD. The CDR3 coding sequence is TGTGCCATCATGCCAGCGTGGGGGTACACAGATACGCAGTATTTT. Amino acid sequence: CAIMPAWGYTDTQYF.

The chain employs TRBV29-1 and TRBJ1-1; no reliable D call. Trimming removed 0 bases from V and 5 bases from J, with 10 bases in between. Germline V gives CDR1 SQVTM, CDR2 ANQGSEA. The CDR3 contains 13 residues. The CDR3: CSVEDKARTEAFF. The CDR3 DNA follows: TGCAGCGTTGAAGACAAAGCCAGGACTGAAGCTTTCTTT.

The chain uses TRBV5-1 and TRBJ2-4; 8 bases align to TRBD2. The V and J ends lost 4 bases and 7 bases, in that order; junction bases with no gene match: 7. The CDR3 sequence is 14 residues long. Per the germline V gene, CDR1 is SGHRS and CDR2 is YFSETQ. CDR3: CASSNREGGNIQYF. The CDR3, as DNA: TGCGCCAGCAGCAATCGGGAGGGGGGGAACATTCAGTACTTC.